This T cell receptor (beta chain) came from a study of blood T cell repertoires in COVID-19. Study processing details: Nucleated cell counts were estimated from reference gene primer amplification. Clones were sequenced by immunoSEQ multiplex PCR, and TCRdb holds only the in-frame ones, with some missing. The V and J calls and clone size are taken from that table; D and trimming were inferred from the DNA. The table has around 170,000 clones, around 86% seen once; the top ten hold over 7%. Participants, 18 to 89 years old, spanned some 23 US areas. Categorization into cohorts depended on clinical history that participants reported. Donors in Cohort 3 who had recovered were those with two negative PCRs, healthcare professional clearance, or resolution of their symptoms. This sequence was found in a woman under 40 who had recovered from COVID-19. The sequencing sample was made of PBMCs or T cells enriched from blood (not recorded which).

This CDR3 is CASSLLSRGRGNEQFF. The CDR3 DNA sequence: TGTGCCAGCAGCTTATTATCTCGGGGGCGGGGGAATGAGCAGTTCTTC. J is TRBJ2-1 and V is TRBV7-8; weak D call: TRBD2 (7 bases). Germline CDR1 and CDR2: SGHVS and FQNEAQ. The length of the CDR3 is 16 residues. Trimming took off 2 bases at V and 7 bases at J, with 18 bases between the two ends.